This T cell receptor beta chain was sequenced for a study of CD8 T cells in ankylosing spondylitis. Findings and caveats of the study: Disease-linked clones bore a CD8+ phenotype and were relatively rare in peripheral blood. A subset of motif variants has previously been described in the synovial fluid and blood of reactive arthritis. A TCR beta motif of under 10 highly homologous variants appeared characteristic of ankylosing spondylitis blood. According to the report, clones linked to the disease were significantly enriched in matched synovial fluid samples taken from ankylosing spondylitis patients.

After removal of 5 bases from V and 6 bases from J, the junction contained 7 bases not matched to a gene. The germline V gene has CDR1 LGHNA and CDR2 YSLEER. The CDR3 consists of 16 residues. This clonotype came up a few times. Antigen unknown. The authors made TCR beta libraries by quantitative 5'-RACE with molecular barcodes. TCRdb independently ran MiXCR on the 5' RACE reads; one entry per CDR3 protein. The table has a few hundred thousand distinct CDR3 sequences, about a fifth seen once. The source material was blood, either unsorted or a sorted T cell fraction (not recorded which). This receptor was taken from a male donor with ankylosing spondylitis. V is TRBV4-3 and J is TRBJ2-1, with 13 bases fitting TRBD2. The CDR3 region has the DNA TGCGCCAGCAGCTCGCCGGGACTAGCGGGGCCCAATGAGCAGTTCTTC. Translated, it gives CASSSPGLAGPNEQFF.